What follows are 13 T cell receptor beta chains derived from one specimen sequenced in a study of T cell responses to AZD1222 COVID-19 vaccine. Repertoires were generated with immunoSEQ multiplex PCR, while TCRdb's copy carries only in-frame clones and drops some. This table holds some 110,000 clones, around nine tenths found once. The input for sequencing was peripheral blood, taken on day 0 of AZD1222 vaccination. All receptors come from an adult in good health.

Only one count was recorded for this clone. The chain joins TRBV29-1 to TRBJ1-2; tentatively, D is TRBD1 (5 bases). With 7 bases removed from V and 5 bases from J, the gap between germline ends came to 23 bases. In germline, CDR1 is SQVTM, CDR2 ANQGSEA. The CDR3 extends over 15 amino acids. CDR3 DNA: TGCAGCGGTGGAAACCGCCAGGGCGCAGGTTATGGCTACACCTTC. Protein sequence: CSGGNRQGAGYGYTF.

The J gene is TRBJ2-2, the V gene TRBV18; 9 bases map to TRBD1. CDR3 length: 17 amino acids. Germline V gene data show CDR1 as KGHSH and CDR2 as LQKENI. Unmatched junction bases numbered 10, after V lost 6 bases and J lost 2 bases. CDR3 sequence: CASSQSGTGINTGELFF. The CDR3, as DNA: TGTGCCAGCTCCCAATCCGGGACAGGGATTAACACCGGGGAGCTGTTTTTT.

This chain connects TRBV2 to TRBJ1-5, with a weak D call TRBD1 (6 bases). V was trimmed by 6 bases and J by 4 bases, leaving 19 bases between them. Germline V lookup: CDR1 SNHLY, CDR2 FYNNEI. This CDR3 spans 16 amino acids. For the CDR3, the DNA is TGTGCCAGCAGAGGTAGAGGAATAAGGGGGAATCAGCCCCAGCATTTT. Protein: CASRGRGIRGNQPQHF. The full variable domain, completed using reference TRBV2 and TRBJ1-5, is EPEVTQTPSHQVTQMGQEVILRCVPISNHLYFYWYRQILGQKVEFLVSFYNNEISEKSEIFDDQFSVERPDGSNFTLKIRSTKLEDSAMYFCASRGRGIRGNQPQHFGDGTRLSIL.

This chain links TRBV30 with TRBJ1-6; the match to TRBD1 covers 7 bases. Trimming removed 3 bases from V and 7 bases from J; junction bases left unmatched: 9. CDR1 is GTSNPN and CDR2 is SVGIG in the germline V gene (reference sequence). This CDR3 region has 15 residues. DNA for the CDR3: TGTGCCTGGAGCCCCCTGGCAGGGGGGAATTCACCCCTCCACTTT. This sequence encodes CAWSPLAGGNSPLHF.

In nucleotides, the CDR3 is TGTGCCAGCAGCTTACAGGGTGGGACTGAAGCTTTCTTT. This gives the protein CASSLQGGTEAFF. J is TRBJ1-1 and V is TRBV7-3; D is perhaps TRBD1 (5 bases). The CDR3 length is 13 residues. Trimming left V 2 bases short and J 5 bases short, with 9 bases between. Germline V gives CDR1 SGHTA, CDR2 FQGTGA.

This chain uses TRBV9 with TRBJ1-2; 9 positions agree with TRBD1. Per germline, CDR1 SGDLS and CDR2 YYNGEE. The CDR3 is 13 amino acids. The ends lost 4 bases at V and 9 bases at J; junction bases unmatched: 7. CDR3 bases: TGTGCCAGCAGCTCGGACAGGGGAAGTCGCTACACCTTC. Its translation: CASSSDRGSRYTF.

The chain couples TRBV19 to TRBJ2-6, with a weak D call TRBD1 (5 bases). The CDR3 consists of 18 residues. Trimming left V 3 bases short and J 0 bases short, with 15 bases between. Germline V gives CDR1 LNHDA, CDR2 SQIVND (reference sequence). For the CDR3, the DNA is TGTGCCAGTAGTATTAATGGGGCCGCTCACTCTGGGGCCAACGTCCTGACTTTC. Translating it yields CASSINGAAHSGANVLTF.

CDR3 in amino acids: CASSLGTAGELFF. The CDR3, as DNA: TGTGCCAGCTCACTCGGGACTGCCGGGGAGCTGTTTTTT. The rearrangement uses TRBV18 and TRBJ2-2; possibly TRBD2 for D (6 bases). Germline CDR1 and CDR2: KGHSH and LQKENI. This CDR3 is 13 amino acids long. V was shortened by 4 bases and J by 6 bases, with 9 bases between the two germline ends. The entire variable domain, with the rest obtained from reference TRBV18 and TRBJ2-2, is as follows: NAGVMQNPRHLVRRRGQEARLRCSPMKGHSHVYWYRQLPEEGLKFMVYLQKENIIDESGMPKERFSAEFPKEGPSILRIQQVVRGDSAAYFCASSLGTAGELFFGEGSRLTVL.

V gene TRBV18 combines with J gene TRBJ1-6, with D unclear. Germline V gene sequence: CDR1 KGHSH, CDR2 LQKENI. Trimming stripped 4 bases from V and 8 bases from J, with 24 bases between. This CDR3 contains 18 residues. CDR3 in amino acids: CASSQTELHRIFHSPLHF. The CDR3 bases are TGTGCCAGCTCACAAACGGAACTCCACCGCATATTTCATTCACCCCTCCACTTT. Supplemented by reference TRBV18 and TRBJ1-6, the full variable domain reads NAGVMQNPRHLVRRRGQEARLRCSPMKGHSHVYWYRQLPEEGLKFMVYLQKENIIDESGMPKERFSAEFPKEGPSILRIQQVVRGDSAAYFCASSQTELHRIFHSPLHFGNGTRLTVT.

The chain carries TRBV4-3 and TRBJ1-2, with D tentatively TRBD1 (5 bases). The CDR3 covers 13 residues. Trimming removed 3 bases at V and 1 base at J, with 6 bases between. From germline, CDR1 is LGHNA and CDR2 YSLEER. The CDR3 DNA is TGCGCCAGCAGCCAGCAGGGTAACTATGGCTACACCTTC. Amino acid sequence: CASSQQGNYGYTF.

In its sample, this clone was seen once. CDR3 nucleotide sequence: TGTGCCACCAGTAAAGCGGGCGCGAACACTGAAGCTTTCTTT. This gives the protein CATSKAGANTEAFF. V gene TRBV24-1 combines with J gene TRBJ1-1, with D uncertain. The germline V and J ends were trimmed by 6 bases and 1 base, with 11 bases remaining between them. This CDR3 comprises 14 residues. Germline V gene sequence: CDR1 KGHDR, CDR2 SFDVKD.

The V gene is TRBV5-1, the J gene TRBJ2-7, with a tentative D call TRBD1 (6 bases). The CDR3 runs 14 residues. The V gene lost 4 bases and the J gene lost 6 bases, with 17 bases spanning the gap. The V gene's germline CDR1 is SGHRS and CDR2 YFSETQ. CDR3 in amino acids: CASSILQGRAEQYF. Written as DNA, the CDR3 is TGCGCCAGCAGCATACTACAGGGCCGGGCCGAGCAGTACTTC.

The chain combines TRBV2 with TRBJ2-7, with D perhaps TRBD2 (6 bases). Trimming left V 6 bases short and J 0 bases short, with 15 bases between. Germline CDR1 is SNHLY and CDR2 is FYNNEI. CDR3 length: 15 residues. CDR3 loop: CASRRLALHSYEQYV. The CDR3 DNA sequence: TGTGCCAGCAGGAGGCTAGCGTTGCACTCCTACGAGCAGTACGTC.